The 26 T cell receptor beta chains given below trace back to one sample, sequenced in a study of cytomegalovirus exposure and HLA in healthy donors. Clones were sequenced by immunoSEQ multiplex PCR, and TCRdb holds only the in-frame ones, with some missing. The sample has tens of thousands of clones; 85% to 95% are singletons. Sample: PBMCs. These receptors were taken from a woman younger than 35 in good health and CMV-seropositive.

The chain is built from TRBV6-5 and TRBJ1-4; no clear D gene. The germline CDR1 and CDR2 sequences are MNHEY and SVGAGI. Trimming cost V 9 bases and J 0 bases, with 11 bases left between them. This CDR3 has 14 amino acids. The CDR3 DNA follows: TGTGCCAGTTCCCGTACTGCAACTAATGAAAAACTGTTTTTT. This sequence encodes CASSRTATNEKLFF.

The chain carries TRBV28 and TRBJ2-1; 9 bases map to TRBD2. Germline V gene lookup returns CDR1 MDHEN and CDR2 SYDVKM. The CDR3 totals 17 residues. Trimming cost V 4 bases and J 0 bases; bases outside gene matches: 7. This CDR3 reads CASSSLAGVSSYNEQFF. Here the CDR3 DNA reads TGTGCCAGCAGTTCCTTAGCGGGGGTGAGCTCCTACAATGAGCAGTTCTTC.

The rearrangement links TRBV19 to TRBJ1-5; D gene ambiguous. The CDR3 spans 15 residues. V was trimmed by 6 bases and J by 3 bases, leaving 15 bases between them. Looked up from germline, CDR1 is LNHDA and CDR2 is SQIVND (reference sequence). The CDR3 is CASSEIQWANQPQHF. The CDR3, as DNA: TGTGCCAGTAGCGAAATTCAGTGGGCCAATCAGCCCCAGCATTTT.

The CDR3 reads CASSYSGLPYNEQFF. As DNA, the CDR3 is TGTGCCAGCAGTTACTCGGGACTACCGTACAATGAGCAGTTCTTC. The chain uses TRBV6-6 and TRBJ2-1; TRBD2 matches 7 bases. Germline CDR1 reads MNHNY; CDR2 reads SVGAGI (reference sequence). V was clipped by 0 bases and J by 4 bases; unmatched bases: 3. The CDR3 is 15 residues long.

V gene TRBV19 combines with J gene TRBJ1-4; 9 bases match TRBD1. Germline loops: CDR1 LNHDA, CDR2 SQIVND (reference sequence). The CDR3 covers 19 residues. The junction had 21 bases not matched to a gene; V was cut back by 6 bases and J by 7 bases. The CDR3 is CASSSHRDRVGREGEKLFF. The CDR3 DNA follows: TGTGCCAGTAGCTCTCACCGGGACAGGGTAGGCCGTGAGGGTGAAAAACTGTTTTTT. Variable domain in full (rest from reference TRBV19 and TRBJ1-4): DGGITQSPKYLFRKEGQNVTLSCEQNLNHDAMYWYRQDPGQGLRLIYYSQIVNDFQKGDIAEGYSVSREKKESFPLTVTSAQKNPTAFYLCASSSHRDRVGREGEKLFFGSGTQLSVL.

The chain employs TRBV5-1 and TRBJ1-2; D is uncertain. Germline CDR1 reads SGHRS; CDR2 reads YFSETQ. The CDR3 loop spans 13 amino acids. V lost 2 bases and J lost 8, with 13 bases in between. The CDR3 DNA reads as TGCGCCAGCAGCTTTGAGGGAAAGGGCGGCTACACCTTC. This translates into CASSFEGKGGYTF.

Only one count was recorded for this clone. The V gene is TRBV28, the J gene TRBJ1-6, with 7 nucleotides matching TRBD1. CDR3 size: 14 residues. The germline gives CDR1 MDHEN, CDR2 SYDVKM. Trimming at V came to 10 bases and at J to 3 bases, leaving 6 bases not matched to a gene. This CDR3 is CATHGTVYNSPLHF. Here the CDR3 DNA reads TGTGCCACCCACGGGACAGTCTATAATTCACCCCTCCACTTT.

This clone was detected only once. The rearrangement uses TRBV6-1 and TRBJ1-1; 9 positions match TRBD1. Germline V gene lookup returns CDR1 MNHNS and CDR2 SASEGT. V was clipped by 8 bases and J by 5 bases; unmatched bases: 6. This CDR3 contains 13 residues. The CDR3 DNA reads TGTGCCAGCGACCGGGACAGGGTTACTGAAGCTTTCTTT. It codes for CASDRDRVTEAFF.

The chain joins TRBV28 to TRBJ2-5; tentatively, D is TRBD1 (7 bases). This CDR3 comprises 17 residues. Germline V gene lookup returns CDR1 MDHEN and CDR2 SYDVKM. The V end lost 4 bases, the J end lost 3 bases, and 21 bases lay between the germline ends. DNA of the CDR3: TGTGCCAGCAGTTGGGAGGCCGGGACAGAACTCAAAGAGACCCAGTACTTC. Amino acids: CASSWEAGTELKETQYF.

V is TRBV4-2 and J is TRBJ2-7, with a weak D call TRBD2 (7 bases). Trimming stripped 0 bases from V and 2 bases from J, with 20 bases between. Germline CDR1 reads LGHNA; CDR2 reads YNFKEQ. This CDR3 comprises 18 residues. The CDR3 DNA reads TGTGCCAGCAGCCAAGATCTCAGAGCGGGGACACGCACCTACGAGCAGTACTTC. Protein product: CASSQDLRAGTRTYEQYF.

The DNA of the CDR3 is TGTGCCAGTAGTATATATGGGAGGGAGCCCCAGCATTTT. Protein: CASSIYGREPQHF. The V gene is TRBV19, the J gene TRBJ1-5, with D hard to call. V shed 2 bases and J shed 8 bases, with 10 bases lying between them. The CDR3 extends over 13 amino acids. Germline CDR1 is LNHDA and CDR2 is SQIVND (reference sequence). Complete variable domain (other parts from reference TRBV19 and TRBJ1-5): DGGITQSPKYLFRKEGQNVTLSCEQNLNHDAMYWYRQDPGQGLRLIYYSQIVNDFQKGDIAEGYSVSREKKESFPLTVTSAQKNPTAFYLCASSIYGREPQHFGDGTRLSIL.

In nucleotides, the CDR3 is TGTGCCAGCAGCCCGAGGCGGGGCTACGAGCAGTACTTC. This codes for CASSPRRGYEQYF. This sequence joins TRBV27 and TRBJ2-7, with D possibly matching TRBD2 (6 bases). This CDR3 contains 13 residues. The germline V gene has CDR1 MNHEY and CDR2 SMNVEV (reference sequence). V was shortened by 6 bases and J by 3 bases, with 12 bases between the two germline ends.

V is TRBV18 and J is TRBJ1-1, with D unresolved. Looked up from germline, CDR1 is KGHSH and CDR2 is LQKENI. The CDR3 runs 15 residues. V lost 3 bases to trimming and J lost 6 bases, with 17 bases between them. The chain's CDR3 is CASSPEARPSAEAFF. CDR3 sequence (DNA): TGTGCCAGCTCACCCGAGGCGAGGCCATCGGCTGAAGCTTTCTTT.

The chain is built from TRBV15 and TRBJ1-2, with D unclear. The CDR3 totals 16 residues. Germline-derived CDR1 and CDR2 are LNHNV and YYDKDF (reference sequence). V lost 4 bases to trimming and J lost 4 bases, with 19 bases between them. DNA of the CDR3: TGTGCCACCAGCATCGGGGTAAAGCATTCTATCTATGGCTACACCTTC. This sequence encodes CATSIGVKHSIYGYTF.

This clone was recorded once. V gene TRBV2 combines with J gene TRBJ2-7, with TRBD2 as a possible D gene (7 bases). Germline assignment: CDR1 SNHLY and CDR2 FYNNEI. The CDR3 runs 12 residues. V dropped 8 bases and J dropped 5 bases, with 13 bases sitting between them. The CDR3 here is CASGPGGDEQYF. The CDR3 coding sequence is TGTGCCAGCGGCCCGGGGGGCGACGAGCAGTACTTC. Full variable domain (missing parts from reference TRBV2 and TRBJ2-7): EPEVTQTPSHQVTQMGQEVILRCVPISNHLYFYWYRQILGQKVEFLVSFYNNEISEKSEIFDDQFSVERPDGSNFTLKIRSTKLEDSAMYFCASGPGGDEQYFGPGTRLTVT.

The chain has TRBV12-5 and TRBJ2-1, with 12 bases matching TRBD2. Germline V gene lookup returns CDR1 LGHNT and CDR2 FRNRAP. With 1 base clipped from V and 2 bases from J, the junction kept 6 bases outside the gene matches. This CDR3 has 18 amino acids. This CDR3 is CASGLGILAGGTYNEQFF. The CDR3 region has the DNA TGTGCTAGTGGTTTGGGAATACTAGCGGGGGGTACCTACAATGAGCAGTTCTTC.

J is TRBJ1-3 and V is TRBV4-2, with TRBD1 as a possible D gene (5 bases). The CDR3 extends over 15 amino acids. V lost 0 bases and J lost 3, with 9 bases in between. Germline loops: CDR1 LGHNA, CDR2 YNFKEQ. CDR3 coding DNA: TGTGCCAGCAGCCAAGATGGCAGGGATGGAAACACCATATATTTT. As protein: CASSQDGRDGNTIYF.

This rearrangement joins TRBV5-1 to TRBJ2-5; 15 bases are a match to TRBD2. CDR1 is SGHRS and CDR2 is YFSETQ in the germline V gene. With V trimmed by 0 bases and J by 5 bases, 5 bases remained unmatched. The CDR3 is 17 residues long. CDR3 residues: CASSLGGTSGRIETQYF. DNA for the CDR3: TGCGCCAGCAGCTTGGGGGGGACTAGCGGGAGGATTGAGACCCAGTACTTC.

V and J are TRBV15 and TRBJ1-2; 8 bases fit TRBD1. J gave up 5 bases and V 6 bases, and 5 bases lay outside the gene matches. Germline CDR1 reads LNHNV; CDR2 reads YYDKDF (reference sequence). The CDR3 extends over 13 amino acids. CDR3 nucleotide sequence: TGTGCCACCAGGGACAGGGCAGCGTATGGCTACACCTTC. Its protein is CATRDRAAYGYTF.

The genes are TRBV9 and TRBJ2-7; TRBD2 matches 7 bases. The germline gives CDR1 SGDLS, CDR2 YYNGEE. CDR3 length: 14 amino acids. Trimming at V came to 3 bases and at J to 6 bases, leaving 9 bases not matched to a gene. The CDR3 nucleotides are TGTGCCAGCAGCGATGGCGGGAGCCCGCTCGAGCAGTACTTC. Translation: CASSDGGSPLEQYF. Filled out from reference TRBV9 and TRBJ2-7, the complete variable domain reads DSGVTQTPKHLITATGQRVTLRCSPRSGDLSVYWYQQSLDQGLQFLIQYYNGEERAKGNILERFSAQQFPDLHSELNLSSLELGDSALYFCASSDGGSPLEQYFGPGTRLTVT.

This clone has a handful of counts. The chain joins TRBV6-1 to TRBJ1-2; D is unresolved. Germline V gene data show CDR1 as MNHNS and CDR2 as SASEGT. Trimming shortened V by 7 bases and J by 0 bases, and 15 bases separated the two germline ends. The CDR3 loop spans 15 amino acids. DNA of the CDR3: TGTGCCAGCATACCCGCGGACGGGGCTAACTATGGCTACACCTTC. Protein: CASIPADGANYGYTF.

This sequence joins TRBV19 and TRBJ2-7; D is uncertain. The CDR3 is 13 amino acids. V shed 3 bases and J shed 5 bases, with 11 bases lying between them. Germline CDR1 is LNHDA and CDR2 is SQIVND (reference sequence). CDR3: CASSMSVSDEQYF. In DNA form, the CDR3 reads TGTGCCAGTAGTATGTCAGTTTCAGACGAGCAGTACTTC.

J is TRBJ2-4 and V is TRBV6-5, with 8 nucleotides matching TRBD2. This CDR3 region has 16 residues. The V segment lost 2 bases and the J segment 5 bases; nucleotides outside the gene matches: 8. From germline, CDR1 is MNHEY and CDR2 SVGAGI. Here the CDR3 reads CASSYGSGGSQNIQYF. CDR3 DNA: TGTGCCAGCAGTTACGGCTCGGGGGGGTCCCAAAACATTCAGTACTTC.

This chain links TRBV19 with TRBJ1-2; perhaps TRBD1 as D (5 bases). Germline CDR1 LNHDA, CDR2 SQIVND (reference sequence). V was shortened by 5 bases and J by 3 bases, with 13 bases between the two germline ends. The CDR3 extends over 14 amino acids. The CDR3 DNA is TGTGCCAGTAGTCCCGGAGCGGGGGACTATGGCTACACCTTC. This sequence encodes CASSPGAGDYGYTF.

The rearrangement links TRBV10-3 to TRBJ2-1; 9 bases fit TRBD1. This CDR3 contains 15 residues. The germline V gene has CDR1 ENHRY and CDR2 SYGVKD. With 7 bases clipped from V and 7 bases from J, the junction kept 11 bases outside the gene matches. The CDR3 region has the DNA TGTGCCATCACCTCGGACAGGGGATCCCCAAATGAGCAGTTCTTC. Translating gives CAITSDRGSPNEQFF.

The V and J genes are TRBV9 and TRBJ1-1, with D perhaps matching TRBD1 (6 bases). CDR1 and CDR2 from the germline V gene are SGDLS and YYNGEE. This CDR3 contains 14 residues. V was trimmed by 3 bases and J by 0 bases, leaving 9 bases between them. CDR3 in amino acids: CASSADSMNTEAFF. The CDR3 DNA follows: TGTGCCAGCAGCGCGGACAGCATGAACACTGAAGCTTTCTTT.